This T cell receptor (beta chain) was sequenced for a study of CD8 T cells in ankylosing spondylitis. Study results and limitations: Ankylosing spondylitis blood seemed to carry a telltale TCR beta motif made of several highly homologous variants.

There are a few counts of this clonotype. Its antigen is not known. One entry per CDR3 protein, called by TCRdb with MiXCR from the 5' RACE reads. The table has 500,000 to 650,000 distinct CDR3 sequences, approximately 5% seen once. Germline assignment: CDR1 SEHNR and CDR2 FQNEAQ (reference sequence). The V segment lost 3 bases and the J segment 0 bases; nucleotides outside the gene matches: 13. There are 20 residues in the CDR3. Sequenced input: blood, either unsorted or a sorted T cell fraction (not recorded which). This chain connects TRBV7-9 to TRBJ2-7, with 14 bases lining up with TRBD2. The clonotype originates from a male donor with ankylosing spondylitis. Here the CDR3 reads CASSFKGWGLAGVSSYEQYF. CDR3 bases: TGTGCCAGCAGCTTCAAAGGGTGGGGACTAGCGGGAGTGAGCTCCTACGAGCAGTACTTC.